The 10 T cell receptor beta chains below come from one sample, sequenced in a study of T cells in Graves' hyperthyroidism and ophthalmopathy. Amplification of TCR beta CDR3 regions used RNA as the template. The primer set for the first-round RT-PCR of the TCR CDR3 was HTBI. TCRdb re-called the multiplex PCR reads with MiXCR, one entry per CDR3 protein. The profile shows some 350,000 distinct CDR3 sequences, 19% of them singletons. What was sequenced was blood. The source of these receptors is a woman in her late teens or twenties with Graves' hyperthyroidism.

This clonotype was seen a few times. The DNA of the CDR3 is TGTGCCAGCTCACCCAACCGGGAGGTTGAAGCTTTCTTT. This codes for CASSPNREVEAFF. The chain carries TRBV18 and TRBJ1-1, with D uncertain. Germline CDR1 KGHSH, CDR2 LQKENI. With 3 bases removed from V and 7 bases from J, the gap between germline ends came to 12 bases. The CDR3 has 13 residues.

The sample holds many counts of this clonotype. The chain carries TRBV5-1 and TRBJ1-1; 10 positions agree with TRBD1. From germline, CDR1 is SGHRS and CDR2 YFSETQ. This CDR3 region has 17 residues. J was trimmed by 0 bases and V by 1 base; bases with no gene match: 6. The DNA for the CDR3 is TGCGCCAGCAGCTTGCTCCGGGACAGGGGAATGAACACTGAAGCTTTCTTT. It specifies CASSLLRDRGMNTEAFF.

The table lists this clonotype with a count of one. The chain uses TRBV20-1 and TRBJ2-7; the match to TRBD1 covers 12 bases. CDR3 length: 14 residues. J lost 1 base, V lost 6 bases, and 4 bases had no gene match. CDR1 and CDR2 (germline): DFQATT, SNEGSKA (reference sequence). CDR3 amino acids: CSAGTGGGSYEQYF. CDR3 bases: TGCAGTGCCGGGACAGGGGGCGGTTCCTACGAGCAGTACTTC.

The chain recombines TRBV27 with TRBJ1-1; a possible D gene is TRBD1 (5 bases). The CDR3 consists of 14 residues. Trimming pared 1 base from V and 6 bases from J, leaving 12 bases between. Germline CDR1 reads MNHEY; CDR2 reads SMNVEV (reference sequence). For the CDR3, the DNA is TGTGCCAGCAGTTTATACCCGGGGGTCTCTGAAGCTTTCTTT. Residues: CASSLYPGVSEAFF.

This clonotype was seen ten or more times. The genes are TRBV5-6 and TRBJ2-5; D call uncertain. The CDR3 is made up of 15 amino acids. Germline V CDR1 and CDR2: SGHDT, YYEEEE. Trimming cost V 2 bases and J 1 base, with 12 bases left between them. The DNA for the CDR3 is TGTGCCAGCAGCTTCGCCGACGCTTTCCAAGAGACCCAGTACTTC. Translation gives CASSFADAFQETQYF.

The chain recombines TRBV2 with TRBJ1-2; tentative D call: TRBD1 (6 bases). V shed 5 bases and J shed 1 base, with 14 bases lying between them. CDR3 size: 15 residues. Per germline, CDR1 SNHLY and CDR2 FYNNEI. CDR3 nucleotide sequence: TGTGCCAGCAGTTACGACAGGTTTCGTAACTATGGCTACACCTTC. Protein product: CASSYDRFRNYGYTF.

The gene calls are TRBV20-1 and TRBJ1-5; 9 bases line up with TRBD1. This CDR3 region has 12 residues. Germline assignment: CDR1 DFQATT and CDR2 SNEGSKA (reference sequence). The CDR3 nucleotides are TGCGTGGGCGGACAGGGGAATCAGCCCCAGCATTTT. It translates to CVGGQGNQPQHF.

This clonotype was counted only a few times. This chain connects TRBV12-3 or TRBV12-4 to TRBJ1-1; 9 positions match TRBD1. The CDR3 runs 16 residues. The V gene end was trimmed by 3 bases and the J gene end by 7 bases; junction bases not matched to a gene: 12. The CDR3 reads CASSLNTGTGPFEAFF. As DNA, the CDR3 is TGTGCCAGCAGTTTGAATACCGGGACAGGGCCGTTTGAAGCTTTCTTT.

This clonotype was seen at least ten times. J is TRBJ1-1 and V is TRBV12-5; 7 bases line up with TRBD1. CDR3 length: 13 amino acids. CDR1 LGHNT and CDR2 FRNRAP come from the germline V gene. The junction had 6 bases not matched to a gene; V was cut back by 7 bases and J by 4 bases. In DNA, the CDR3 is TGTGCTAGTGCCCTGACAGGGCGCACTGAAGCTTTCTTT. It is translated as CASALTGRTEAFF.

This clonotype occurred many times. The chain uses TRBV7-3 and TRBJ2-6; D gene uncertain. The CDR3 covers 13 residues. V lost 8 bases and J 1 base, leaving 6 bases between the germline ends. Looked up from germline, CDR1 is SGHTA and CDR2 is FQGTGA. The chain's CDR3 is CASQVSGANVLTF. As DNA, the CDR3 is TGTGCCAGCCAGGTTTCTGGGGCCAACGTCCTGACTTTC.